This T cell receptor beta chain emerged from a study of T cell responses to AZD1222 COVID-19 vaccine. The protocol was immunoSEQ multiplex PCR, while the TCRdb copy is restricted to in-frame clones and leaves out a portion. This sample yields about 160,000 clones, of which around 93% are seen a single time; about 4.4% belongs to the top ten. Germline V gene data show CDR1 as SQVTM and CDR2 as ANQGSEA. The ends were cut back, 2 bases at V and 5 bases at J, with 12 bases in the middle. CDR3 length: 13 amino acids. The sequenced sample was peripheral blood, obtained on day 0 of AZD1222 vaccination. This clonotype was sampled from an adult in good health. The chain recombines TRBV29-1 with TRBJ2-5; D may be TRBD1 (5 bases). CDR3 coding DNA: TGCAGCGTTGAACTGGCAGGGCGGGAGACCCAGTACTTC. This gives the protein CSVELAGRETQYF.